This TCR beta chain was profiled in a study of T cell repertoires in cytomegalovirus infection. At the level of the study: Matching HLA type, along with CMV infection, was indicated by public TCR beta signatures.

V was clipped by 4 bases and J by 2 bases, with 12 bases between them. The CDR3 extends over 13 amino acids. Germline-derived CDR1 and CDR2 are SQVTM and ANQGSEA. This clonotype has a handful of counts. One entry per CDR3 protein, called by TCRdb with MiXCR from the reads. Of over 250,000 distinct CDR3 sequences listed, around 25% are singletons. The V call is TRBV29-1, the J call TRBJ2-7, with D possibly matching TRBD2 (5 bases). Sequenced material: PBMCs. The sequence was obtained from a human donor in good health (CMV status not recorded). Some clones in this sample may be carry-over from other donors' samples. The CDR3: CSVGGSTAYEQYF. Written as DNA, the CDR3 is TGCAGCGTTGGAGGGTCGACCGCCTACGAGCAGTACTTC.